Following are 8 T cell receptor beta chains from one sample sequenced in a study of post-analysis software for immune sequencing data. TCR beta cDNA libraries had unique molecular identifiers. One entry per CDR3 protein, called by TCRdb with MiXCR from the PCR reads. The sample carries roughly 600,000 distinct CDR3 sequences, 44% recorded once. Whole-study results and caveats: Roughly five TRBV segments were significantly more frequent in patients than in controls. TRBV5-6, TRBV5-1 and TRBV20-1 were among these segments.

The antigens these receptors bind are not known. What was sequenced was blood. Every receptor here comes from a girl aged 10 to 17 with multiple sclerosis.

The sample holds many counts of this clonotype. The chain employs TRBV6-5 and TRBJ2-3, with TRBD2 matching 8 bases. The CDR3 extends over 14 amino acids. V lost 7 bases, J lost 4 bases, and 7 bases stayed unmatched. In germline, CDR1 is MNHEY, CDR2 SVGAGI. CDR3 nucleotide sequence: TGTGCCAGCATCCCGGCGGGGGGTTCAGATACGCAGTATTTT. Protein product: CASIPAGGSDTQYF.

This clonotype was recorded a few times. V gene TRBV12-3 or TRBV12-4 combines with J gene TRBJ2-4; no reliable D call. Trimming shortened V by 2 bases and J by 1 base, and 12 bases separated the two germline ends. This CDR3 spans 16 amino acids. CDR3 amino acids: CASSLRAVFAKNIQYF. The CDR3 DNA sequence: TGTGCCAGCAGTTTAAGGGCAGTCTTTGCCAAAAACATTCAGTACTTC.

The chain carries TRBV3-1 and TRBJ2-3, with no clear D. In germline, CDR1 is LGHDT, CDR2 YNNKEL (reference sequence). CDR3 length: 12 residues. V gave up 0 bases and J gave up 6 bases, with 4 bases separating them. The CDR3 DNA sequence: TGTGCCAGCAGCCAAGATAGGGATACGCAGTATTTT. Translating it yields CASSQDRDTQYF.

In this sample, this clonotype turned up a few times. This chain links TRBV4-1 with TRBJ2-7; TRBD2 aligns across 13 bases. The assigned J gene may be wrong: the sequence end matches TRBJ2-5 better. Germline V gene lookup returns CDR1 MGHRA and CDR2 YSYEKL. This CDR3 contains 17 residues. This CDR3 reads CASSRTSGSPTFQTQYF. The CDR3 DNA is TGCGCCAGCAGCCGGACTAGCGGGAGTCCCACTTTCCAGACCCAGTACTTC.

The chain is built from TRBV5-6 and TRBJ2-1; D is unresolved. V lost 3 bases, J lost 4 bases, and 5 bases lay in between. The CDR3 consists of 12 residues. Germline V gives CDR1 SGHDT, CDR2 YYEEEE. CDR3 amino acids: CASSSDYNEQFF. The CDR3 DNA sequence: TGTGCCAGCAGCTCCGATTACAATGAGCAGTTCTTC. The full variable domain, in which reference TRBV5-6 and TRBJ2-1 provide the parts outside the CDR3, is DAGVTQSPTHLIKTRGQQVTLRCSPKSGHDTVSWYQQALGQGPQFIFQYYEEEERQRGNFPDRFSGHQFPNYSSELNVNALLLGDSALYLCASSSDYNEQFFGPGTRLTVL.

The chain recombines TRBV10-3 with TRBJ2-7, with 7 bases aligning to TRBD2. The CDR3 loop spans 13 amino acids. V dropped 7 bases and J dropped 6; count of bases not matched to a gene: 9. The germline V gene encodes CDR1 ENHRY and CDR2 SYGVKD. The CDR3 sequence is CAINLAEEGEQYF. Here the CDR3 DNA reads TGTGCCATCAACCTAGCGGAAGAGGGCGAGCAGTACTTC.

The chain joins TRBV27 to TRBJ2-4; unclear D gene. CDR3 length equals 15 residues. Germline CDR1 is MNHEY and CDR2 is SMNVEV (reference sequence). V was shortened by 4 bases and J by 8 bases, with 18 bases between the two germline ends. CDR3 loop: CASSSPSRRVDIQYF. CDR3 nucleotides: TGTGCCAGCAGTTCCCCTTCTAGACGGGTGGACATTCAGTACTTC.

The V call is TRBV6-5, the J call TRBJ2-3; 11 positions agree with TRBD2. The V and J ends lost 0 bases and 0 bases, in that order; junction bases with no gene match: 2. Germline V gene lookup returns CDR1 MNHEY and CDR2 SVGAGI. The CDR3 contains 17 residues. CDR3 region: CASSYSRLAGSTDTQYF. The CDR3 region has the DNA TGTGCCAGCAGTTACTCGAGACTAGCGGGAAGCACAGATACGCAGTATTTT.